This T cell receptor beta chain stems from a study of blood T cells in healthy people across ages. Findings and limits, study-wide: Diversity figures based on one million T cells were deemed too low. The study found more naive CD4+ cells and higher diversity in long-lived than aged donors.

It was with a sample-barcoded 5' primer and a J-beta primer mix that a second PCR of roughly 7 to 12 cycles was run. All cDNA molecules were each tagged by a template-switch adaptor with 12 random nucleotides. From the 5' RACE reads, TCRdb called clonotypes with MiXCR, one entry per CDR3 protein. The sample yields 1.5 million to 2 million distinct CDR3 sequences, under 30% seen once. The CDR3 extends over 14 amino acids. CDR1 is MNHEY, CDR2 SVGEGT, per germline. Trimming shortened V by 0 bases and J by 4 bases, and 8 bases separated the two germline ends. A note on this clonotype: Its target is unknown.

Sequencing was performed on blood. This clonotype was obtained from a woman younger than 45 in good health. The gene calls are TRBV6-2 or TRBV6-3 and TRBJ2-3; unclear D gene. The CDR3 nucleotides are TGTGCCAGCAGTTACTCGATGGTAGCAGATACGCAGTATTTT. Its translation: CASSYSMVADTQYF.